The 6 T cell receptor beta chains below all came from one sample that was sequenced in a study of T cell changes during pregnancy in multiple sclerosis. TCRdb's copy holds only in-frame clones and misses some; the assay was immunoSEQ multiplex PCR. The data contain some 85,000 clones, 94% of them singletons. The specimen comprised peripheral blood, sampled in the third trimester of pregnancy. Every receptor here comes from a female donor with multiple sclerosis, enrolled in a pregnancy study.

This rearrangement joins TRBV10-1 to TRBJ2-1; 8 nucleotides match TRBD2. The CDR3 runs 14 residues. V was clipped by 6 bases and J by 7 bases; unmatched bases: 8. Per germline, CDR1 WNHNN and CDR2 SYGVQD (reference sequence). CDR3 DNA sequence: TGCGCCAGCAGCGATGGGGCGGGGGGAAATGAGCAGTTCTTC. This encodes CASSDGAGGNEQFF.

The chain uses TRBV9 and TRBJ1-3; D is possibly TRBD1 (6 bases). V lost 2 bases and J lost 8, with 11 bases in between. Per the germline V gene, CDR1 is SGDLS and CDR2 is YYNGEE. CDR3 length equals 13 residues. CDR3 in amino acids: CASSVQGSDTIYF. The CDR3 nucleotides are TGTGCCAGCAGCGTCCAGGGGTCGGACACCATATATTTT.

The chain couples TRBV4-2 to TRBJ2-1; maybe TRBD1 (5 bases). This CDR3 is 17 amino acids long. CDR1 is LGHNA and CDR2 is YNFKEQ in the germline V gene. V lost 0 bases and J 5 bases, leaving 17 bases between the germline ends. The chain's CDR3 is CASSQEGPLGYDNEQFF. The CDR3 nucleotides read TGTGCCAGCAGCCAAGAGGGGCCTCTGGGATATGACAATGAGCAGTTCTTC.

This clone was recorded once. The J gene is TRBJ2-5, the V gene TRBV19, with 9 bases fitting TRBD1. Germline V gene sequence: CDR1 LNHDA, CDR2 SQIVND (reference sequence). CDR3 length equals 16 residues. Trimming at V came to 5 bases and at J to 3 bases, leaving 10 bases not matched to a gene. CDR3 bases: TGTGCCAGTAGTCCCTACAGGGGGCGCGTCAAAGAGACCCAGTACTTC. Amino acid sequence: CASSPYRGRVKETQYF.

The chain links TRBV27 to TRBJ1-2; 7 nucleotides align to TRBD1. The V and J ends lost 5 bases and 1 base, in that order; junction bases with no gene match: 4. The CDR3 contains 14 residues. Germline CDR1 reads MNHEY; CDR2 reads SMNVEV (reference sequence). CDR3 residues: CASSGGQLNYGYTF. The CDR3 DNA reads TGTGCCAGCAGTGGGGGACAGCTTAACTATGGCTACACCTTC.

V usage is TRBV2 and J usage is TRBJ1-2; D possibly corresponds to TRBD1 (6 bases). V lost 6 bases and J 7 bases, leaving 15 bases between the germline ends. The germline V gene encodes CDR1 SNHLY and CDR2 FYNNEI. CDR3 length: 13 amino acids. This CDR3 reads CASSIRGASGYTF. CDR3 nucleotide sequence: TGTGCCAGCAGCATCCGGGGGGCGAGTGGCTACACCTTC. Variable domain in full (rest from reference TRBV2 and TRBJ1-2): EPEVTQTPSHQVTQMGQEVILRCVPISNHLYFYWYRQILGQKVEFLVSFYNNEISEKSEIFDDQFSVERPDGSNFTLKIRSTKLEDSAMYFCASSIRGASGYTFGSGTRLTVV.